The entry below describes one TCR beta chain. This clone came up a few times. No antigen is known for it. The input lacks base qualities; no much larger clone sits a single base away. At diagnosis, peripheral blood, uninvolved tumor-adjacent lung and tumor were collected and stored as a combination of fresh-frozen and FFPE material. The germline V gene gives CDR1 as SGHRS and CDR2 as YFSETQ. Here V drops 4 bases and J drops 2 bases, and the junction holds 11 bases not matched to any gene. The CDR3 runs 18 amino acids, cysteine and phenylalanine included. The only DNA kept is the CDR3, 54 bases in frame from the first base. The immunoSEQ Assay was used to sequence TCR beta CDR3 regions from DNA. The paper's data handling went like this. To compute T cell density, TCR beta template counts were normalized to usable DNA, which was estimated by amplifying housekeeping genes. The preseqR package was used to estimate richness by extrapolating to 400,000 templates for PBMC samples and to 120,000 templates for tissue samples. Clonality was defined as one minus Pielou's evenness. To identify tissue-enriched TCRs, differential abundance testing was run on productive amino-acid clonotypes with a minimum total count of 5 and an alpha of 0.1. Repertoire overlap between compartments was quantified with the Jaccard Index and Morisita Overlap Index. GLIPH clustered TCR beta CDR3s with public tetramer-defined viral CDR3s; viral motifs required at least three viral sequences plus V-gene enrichment. TCRdb carries this immuneACCESS record with in-frame sequences only. Its versions omit some clonotypes, under half of them owing to an unresolved V gene in the studies checked, with the rest unexplained. The D gene and trimming were derived from the DNA, and the V and J assignments and clone size from that table. The table for this sample lists about 4,100 clones; about 38% of them were counted only once. The ten largest clonotypes hold 4.5% to 6% of the sample.

This sample was taken from a study of T cells in localized non-small cell lung cancer (dated by TCRdb to about 2020). About the investigation overall: The study analyzed T cell repertoires of 200 to 250 early-stage NSCLC patients, comparing tumors and uninvolved tumor-adjacent lungs. The cohort was made up of around 240 treatment-naive NSCLC patients whose localized lung tumors had been resected. The mean age of the NSCLC patients was roughly 70 years, with 120 to 150 men and around 100 women.

Study-wide conclusions, independent of this receptor: Higher blood T cell density associated with longer overall survival, while higher adjacent-lung clonality associated with shorter survival. Because multi-region sequencing of the tumors was not done, intratumor heterogeneity could not be ruled out. Uninvolved tumor-adjacent lung showed the highest T cell clonality, higher than tumor, which suggests more focused antigenic responses in the adjacent lung. Because the study design was exploratory, TCR variables were selected using unadjusted p-values without false-discovery rate correction. A median of 57 of the top 100 tumor clones were detected in paired uninvolved adjacent lung, and around 30 of these tumor clones were also found among the top 100 clones of the paired uninvolved adjacent lung.

The TCR was taken from a woman aged 40-69 years with stage I lung adenocarcinoma. Recombination joined TRBV5-1 with TRBJ2-5, with TRBD2 matching 13 junction bases. Sequencing used lung tumor tissue, obtained before any cancer treatment. The nucleotide sequence reads as follows: TGCGCCAGCAGCGGGACGGGACTAGCGGGACTTGGGCAAGAGACCCAGTACTTC. This gives the protein CASSGTGLAGLGQETQYF.